The clone carrying this TCR beta chain was recorded once. Its antigen is as yet unknown. This record comes from a study of cytomegalovirus exposure and HLA in healthy donors. Looked up from germline, CDR1 is KGHSH and CDR2 is LQKENI. The CDR3 length is 15 residues. With 0 bases removed from V and 5 bases from J, the gap between germline ends came to 13 bases. Study results and limitations: The study designated some 180 TCR beta chains cytomegalovirus-associated.

This table comes from immunoSEQ multiplex PCR, and its TCRdb copy is limited to in-frame clones, with some not included. The table lists about 160,000 clones, roughly nine tenths of them singletons. The receptor's source is a woman under 30 in good health and CMV-seropositive. The chain links TRBV18 to TRBJ1-1; D unclear. The sequenced sample consisted of PBMCs. DNA for the CDR3: TGTGCCAGCTCACCACCGTCGCTAGGAGGGACTGAAGCTTTCTTT. This translates into CASSPPSLGGTEAFF.